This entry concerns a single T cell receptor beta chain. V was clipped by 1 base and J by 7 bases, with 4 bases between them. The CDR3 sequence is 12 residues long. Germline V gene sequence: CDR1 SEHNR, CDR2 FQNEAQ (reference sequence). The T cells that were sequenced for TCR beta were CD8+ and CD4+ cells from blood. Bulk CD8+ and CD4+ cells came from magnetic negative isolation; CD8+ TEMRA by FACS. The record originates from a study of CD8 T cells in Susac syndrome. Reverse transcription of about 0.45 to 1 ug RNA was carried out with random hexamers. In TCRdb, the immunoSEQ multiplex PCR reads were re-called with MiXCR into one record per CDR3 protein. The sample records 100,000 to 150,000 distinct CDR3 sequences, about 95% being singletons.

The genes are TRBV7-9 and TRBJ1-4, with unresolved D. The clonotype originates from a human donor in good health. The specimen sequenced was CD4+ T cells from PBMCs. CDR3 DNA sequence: TGTGCCAGCAGCTTAGTAGGTGAAAAACTGTTTTTT. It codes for CASSLVGEKLFF.